The clone carrying this TCR beta chain has a count of ten or more. Its antigen is not identified. Stated time point: pre-sensitization, week 0. Regarding treatment: therapeutic diphenylcyclopropenone sensitization with weekly scalp DPC. The total RNA was obtained from whole blood that was not fractionated. Donors were 18 to 70-year-old alopecia patients suitable for DPC. This specimen belongs to a study of human T cells and chemical hapten exposure. Study-level information: Chiefly women, the patients showed alopecia areata, totalis or universalis. General study points: TCRs whose frequency exceeded 1 in 1000 remained the same following DPC sensitization. In comparison with controls, expanded TCRs gave rise to a significantly larger number of large CDR3 similarity clusters.

The germline V gene has CDR1 KGHSH and CDR2 LQKENI. The CDR3 is 15 amino acids. V shed 3 bases, J shed 6 bases, and the junction held 8 bases outside the gene matches. TCRdb recomputed calls from the RACE reads with MiXCR, one row per CDR3 protein. The table has about 52,000 distinct CDR3 sequences, approximately 9.7% seen once. This clonotype was sampled from a woman in her 30s with alopecia areata. Some clones in this sample may be carry-over from other donors' samples. The sample in question was whole blood, obtained in connection with sensitization to the hapten diphenylcyclopropenone (DPC). The chain has TRBV18 and TRBJ2-3, with TRBD1 matching over 8 bases. The CDR3 nucleotides read TGTGCCAGCTCACCTCCCCTGACAGGGGAGGATACGCAGTATTTT. Residues: CASSPPLTGEDTQYF. The whole variable domain, filled in from reference TRBV18 and TRBJ2-3, reads NAGVMQNPRHLVRRRGQEARLRCSPMKGHSHVYWYRQLPEEGLKFMVYLQKENIIDESGMPKERFSAEFPKEGPSILRIQQVVRGDSAAYFCASSPPLTGEDTQYFGPGTRLTVL.